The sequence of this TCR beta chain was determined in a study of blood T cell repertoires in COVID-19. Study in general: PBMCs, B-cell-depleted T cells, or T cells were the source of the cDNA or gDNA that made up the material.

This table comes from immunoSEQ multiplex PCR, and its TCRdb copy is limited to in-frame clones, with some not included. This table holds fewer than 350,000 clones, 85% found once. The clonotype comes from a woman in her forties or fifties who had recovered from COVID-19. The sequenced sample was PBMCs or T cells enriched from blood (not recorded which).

The DNA of the CDR3 is TGTGCCAGCTCCCAAAAGGGGGGGGGCTTTGAAGCTTTCTTT. The encoded protein is CASSQKGGGFEAFF. The chain uses TRBV18 and TRBJ1-1; perhaps TRBD1 as D (6 bases). Trimming shortened V by 6 bases and J by 7 bases, and 18 bases separated the two germline ends. Germline CDR1 KGHSH, CDR2 LQKENI. The CDR3 length is 14 residues.